The subject of this entry is one T cell receptor (beta chain). The sample originates from a study of control samples from healthy donors and cancer patients. The method was immunoSEQ multiplex PCR; TCRdb's version includes in-frame clones alone and lacks a portion of them. Among over 100,000 clones, 90% were seen once, and the ten largest hold about 4.7%. V lost 4 bases, J lost 0 bases, and 13 bases lay in between. The CDR3 length is 16 residues. CDR1 and CDR2 (germline): LNHDA, SQIVND (reference sequence). Sequencing used blood. The chain carries TRBV19 and TRBJ1-3; D remains ambiguous. The receptor comes from a human donor in good health. The donor label of this sample is uncertain. CDR3 in DNA: TGTGCCAGTAGTAGAAGAAAATCTGACTCTGGAAACACCATATATTTT. It is translated as CASSRRKSDSGNTIYF.